The following is a TCR beta chain sequence with its context. Its antigen is still unknown. PCR used 60 Vbeta primers and 13 Jbeta primers. Using immunoSEQ multiplex PCR, the repertoire was profiled, and TCRdb retains in-frame clones only, with some absent. The sample has approximately 240,000 clones, 82% seen once. V was cut by 0 bases and J by 5 bases, with 10 bases left in between. CDR3 length: 13 residues. Germline V gives CDR1 GTSNPN, CDR2 SVGIG (reference sequence). These data originate in a study of cytomegalovirus exposure and HLA in healthy donors. General observations from the study: Reportedly, cytomegalovirus status was diagnosed with high sensitivity and specificity. A previous analysis found most TCR beta V segments productive roughly 87% or roughly 30% of the time.

V usage is TRBV30 and J usage is TRBJ1-1, with D unresolved. The origin of this receptor is a woman in her thirties or forties in good health and CMV-seronegative. The specimen sequenced was PBMCs. CDR3 loop: CAWSVVGGTEAFF. The CDR3 DNA follows: TGTGCCTGGAGTGTTGTGGGAGGAACTGAAGCTTTCTTT. The complete variable domain, with remaining parts taken from reference TRBV30 and TRBJ1-1, reads SQTIHQWPATLVQPVGSPLSLECTVEGTSNPNLYWYRQAAGRGLQLLFYSVGIGQISSEVPQNLSASRPQDRQFILSSKKLLLSDSGFYLCAWSVVGGTEAFFGQGTRLTVV.